This T cell receptor (beta chain) derives from a study of blood T cells in healthy people across ages. Combining a sample-barcoded 5' primer with a J-beta primer mix, a second PCR ran for roughly 6 to 12 cycles. MiXCR, run by TCRdb on the 5' RACE reads, gives a single entry per CDR3 protein. The repertoire holds over 1,300,000 distinct CDR3 sequences, with approximately 60% as singletons. After removal of 3 bases from V and 2 bases from J, the junction contained 3 bases not matched to a gene. This CDR3 has 15 amino acids. From germline, CDR1 is SQVTM and CDR2 ANQGSEA. General study findings and limits: Unsorted PBMCs blocked a conclusive comparison of naive and antigen-experienced cells. Possibly confounding the expanded clonotype changes was the fact that donor CMV status was unknown.

On this clonotype itself: No antigen is known for it.

The clonotype was recovered from a man aged 18 to 29 in good health. The sample taken for sequencing was blood. This chain uses TRBV29-1 with TRBJ2-1, with TRBD2 matching over 11 bases. This CDR3 is CSVEGTSGTYNEQFF. The CDR3 DNA sequence: TGCAGCGTTGAGGGGACTAGCGGAACCTACAATGAGCAGTTCTTC.